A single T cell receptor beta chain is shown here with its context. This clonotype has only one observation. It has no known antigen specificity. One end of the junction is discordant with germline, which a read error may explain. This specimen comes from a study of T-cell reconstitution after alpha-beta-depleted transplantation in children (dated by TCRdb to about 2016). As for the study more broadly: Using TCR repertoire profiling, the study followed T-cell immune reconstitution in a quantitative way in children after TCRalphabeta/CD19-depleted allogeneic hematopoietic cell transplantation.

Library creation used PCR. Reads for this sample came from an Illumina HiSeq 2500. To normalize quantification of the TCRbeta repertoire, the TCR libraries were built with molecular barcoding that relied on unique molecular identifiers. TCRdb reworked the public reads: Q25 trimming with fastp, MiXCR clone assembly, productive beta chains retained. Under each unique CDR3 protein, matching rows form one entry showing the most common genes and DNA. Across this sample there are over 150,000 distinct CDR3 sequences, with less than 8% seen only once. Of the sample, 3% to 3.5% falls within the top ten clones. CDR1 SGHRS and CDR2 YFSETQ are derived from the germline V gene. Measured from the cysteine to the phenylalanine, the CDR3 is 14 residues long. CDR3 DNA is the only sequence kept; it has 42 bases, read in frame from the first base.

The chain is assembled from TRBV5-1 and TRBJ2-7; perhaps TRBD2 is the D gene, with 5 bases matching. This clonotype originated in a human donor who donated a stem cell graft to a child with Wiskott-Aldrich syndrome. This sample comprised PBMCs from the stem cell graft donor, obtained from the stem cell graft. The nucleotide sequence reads TGCGCCAGCAGCTTGGCCCCACCAGACTACGAGCATTACTTC. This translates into CASSLAPPDYEHYF.